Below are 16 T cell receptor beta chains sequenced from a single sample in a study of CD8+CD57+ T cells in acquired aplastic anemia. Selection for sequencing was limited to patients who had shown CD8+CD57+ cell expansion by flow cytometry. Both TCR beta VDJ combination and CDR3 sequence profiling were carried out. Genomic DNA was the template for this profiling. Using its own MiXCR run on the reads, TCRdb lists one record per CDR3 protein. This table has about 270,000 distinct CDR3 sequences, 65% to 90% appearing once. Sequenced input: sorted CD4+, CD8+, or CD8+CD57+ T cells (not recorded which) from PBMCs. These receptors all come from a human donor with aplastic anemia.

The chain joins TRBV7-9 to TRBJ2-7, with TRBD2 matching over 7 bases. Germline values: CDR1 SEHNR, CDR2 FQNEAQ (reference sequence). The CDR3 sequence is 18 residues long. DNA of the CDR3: TGTGCCAGCAGCTTTCAACCAAGCGGGGCAGCCGTTGACTACGGGCAGTACGTC. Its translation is CASSFQPSGAAVDYGQYV.

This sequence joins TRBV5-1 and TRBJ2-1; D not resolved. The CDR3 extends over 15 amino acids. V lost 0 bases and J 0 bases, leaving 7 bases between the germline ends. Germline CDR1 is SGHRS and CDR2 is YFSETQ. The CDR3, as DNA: TGCGCCAGCAGCTTGGGCACATACTCCTACAATGAGCAGTTCTTC. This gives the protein CASSLGTYSYNEQFF.

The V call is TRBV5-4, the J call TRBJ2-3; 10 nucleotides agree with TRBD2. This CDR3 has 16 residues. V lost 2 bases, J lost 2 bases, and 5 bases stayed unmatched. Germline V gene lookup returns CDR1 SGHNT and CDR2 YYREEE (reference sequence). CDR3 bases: TGTGCCAGCAGCTTTACTAGCGGGGATCACACAGATACGCAGTATTTT. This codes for CASSFTSGDHTDTQYF.

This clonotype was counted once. This CDR3 reads CASSSTGTSADDQYF. The CDR3 DNA reads TGTGCCAGTAGTTCGACAGGGACTTCTGCAGATGACCAGTACTTC. The chain employs TRBV19 and TRBJ2-5; D might be TRBD1 (7 bases). Trimming left V 5 bases short and J 10 bases short, with 23 bases between. The CDR3 is 15 amino acids. The germline V gene encodes CDR1 LNHDA and CDR2 SQIVND (reference sequence).

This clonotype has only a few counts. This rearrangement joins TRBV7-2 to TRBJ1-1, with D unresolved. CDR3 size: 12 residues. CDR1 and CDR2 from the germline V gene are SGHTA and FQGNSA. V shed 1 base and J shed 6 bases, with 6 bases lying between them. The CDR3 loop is CASSLDGSEAFF. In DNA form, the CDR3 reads TGTGCCAGCAGCTTAGATGGATCTGAAGCTTTCTTT.

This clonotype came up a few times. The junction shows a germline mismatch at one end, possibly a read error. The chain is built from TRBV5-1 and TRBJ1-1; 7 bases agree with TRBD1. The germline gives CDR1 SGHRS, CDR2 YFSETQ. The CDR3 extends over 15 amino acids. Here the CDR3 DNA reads TGTGCCAGCAGCTCAAACAGGGGCAACTCCACTGAAGCTTTCTTT. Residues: CASSSNRGNSTEAFF.

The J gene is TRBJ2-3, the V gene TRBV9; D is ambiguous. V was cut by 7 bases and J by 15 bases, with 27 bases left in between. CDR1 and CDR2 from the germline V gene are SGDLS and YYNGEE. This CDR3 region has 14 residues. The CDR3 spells CASLVALNEKLFYF. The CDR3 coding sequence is TGTGCCAGCCTCGTCGCGCTAAATGAAAAACTGTTTTATTTT.

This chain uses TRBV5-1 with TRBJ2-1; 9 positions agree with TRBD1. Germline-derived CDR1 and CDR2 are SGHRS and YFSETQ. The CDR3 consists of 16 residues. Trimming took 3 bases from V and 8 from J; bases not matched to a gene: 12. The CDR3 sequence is CASSSRTGDKSDEQFF. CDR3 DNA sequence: TGCGCCAGCAGCTCACGGACAGGGGACAAGAGCGATGAGCAGTTCTTC.

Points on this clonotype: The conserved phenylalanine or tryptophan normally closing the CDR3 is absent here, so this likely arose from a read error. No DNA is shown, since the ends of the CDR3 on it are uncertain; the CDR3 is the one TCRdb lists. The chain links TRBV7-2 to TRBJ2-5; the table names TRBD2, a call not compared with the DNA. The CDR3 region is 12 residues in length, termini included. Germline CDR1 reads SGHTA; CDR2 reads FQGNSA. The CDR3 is CASSAVAGTEYS.

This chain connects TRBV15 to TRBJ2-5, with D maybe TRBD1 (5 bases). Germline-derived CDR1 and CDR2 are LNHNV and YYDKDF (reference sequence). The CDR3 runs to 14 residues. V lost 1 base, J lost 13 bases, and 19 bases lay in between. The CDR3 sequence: CATSRGSDQGALYF. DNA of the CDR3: TGTGCCACCAGCAGAGGGTCGGACCAAGGGGCCCTGTACTTC.

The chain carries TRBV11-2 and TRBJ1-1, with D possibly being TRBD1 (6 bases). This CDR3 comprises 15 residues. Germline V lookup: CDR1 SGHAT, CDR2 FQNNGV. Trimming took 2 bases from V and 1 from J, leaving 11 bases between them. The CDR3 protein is CASSLQGSWNTEAFF. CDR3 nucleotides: TGTGCCAGCAGCTTACAGGGGTCGTGGAACACTGAAGCTTTCTTT.

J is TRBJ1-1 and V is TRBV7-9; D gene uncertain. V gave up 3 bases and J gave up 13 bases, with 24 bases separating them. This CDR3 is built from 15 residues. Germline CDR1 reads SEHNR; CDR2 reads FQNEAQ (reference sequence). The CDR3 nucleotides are TGTGCCAGCAGCTTTGAAATAAGAGGGAACACTGATGATTTCTTT. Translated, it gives CASSFEIRGNTDDFF.

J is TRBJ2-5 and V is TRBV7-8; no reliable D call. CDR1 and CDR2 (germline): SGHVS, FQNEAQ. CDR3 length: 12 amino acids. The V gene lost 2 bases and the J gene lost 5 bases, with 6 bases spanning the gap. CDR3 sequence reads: CASSLIGETQYF. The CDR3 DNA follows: TGTGCCAGCAGCTTAATTGGGGAGACCCAGTACTTC.

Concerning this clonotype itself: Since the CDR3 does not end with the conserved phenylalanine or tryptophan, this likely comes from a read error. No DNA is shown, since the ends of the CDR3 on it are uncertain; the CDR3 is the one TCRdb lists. The CDR3 sequence is CASSLAYRPDTHY. The V gene is TRBV7-8, the J gene TRBJ2-5. In germline, CDR1 is SGHVS, CDR2 FQNEAQ. Ends included, the CDR3 has 13 residues.

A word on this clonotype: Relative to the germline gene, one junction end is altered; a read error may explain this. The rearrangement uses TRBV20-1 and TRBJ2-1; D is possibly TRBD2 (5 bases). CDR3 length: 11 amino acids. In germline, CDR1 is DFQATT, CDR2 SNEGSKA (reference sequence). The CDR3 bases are TGCAGTGCTAGAGTCGGGAACTACGAGCTCTTC. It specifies CSARVGNYELF.

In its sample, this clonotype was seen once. Written as DNA, the CDR3 is TGTGCCAGCAGCCTAGCGGCAGAGTCACCCCTCCACTTT. Protein sequence: CASSLAAESPLHF. J is TRBJ1-6 and V is TRBV5-8; no firm D call. V was trimmed by 4 bases and J by 10 bases, leaving 12 bases between them. Germline V CDR1 and CDR2: SGHTS, YDEGEE. The length of the CDR3 is 13 residues.